The subject of this entry is one TCR beta chain. Its target antigen remains unknown. No quality values exist for individual bases; no much larger clone is one base distant. The immunoSEQ Assay, a bias-controlled multiplex PCR, was used to amplify TCRbeta CDR3 regions from genomic DNA. The paper's data handling went like this. Nucleated cell counts per sample were estimated from amplification of reference gene primers within the assay. To quantify the absolute abundance of each unique TCRbeta CDR3 rearrangement, sequence reads were collapsed and filtered. Productive Simpson clonality was computed per sample as the square root of Simpson's diversity index over productive rearrangements. TCRdb provides this immuneACCESS table in a form limited to in-frame rearrangements. Some clones are lacking; in checked studies, under half of them reflect an unresolved V gene, and why the rest are absent is not known. V and J calls and clone size are given by that table; D and trimming were obtained from the DNA. The table for this sample lists about 130,000 clones; more than 70% of them were counted only once. In total, the top ten clones hold roughly 4.5% of the sample.

Each collaborating institution followed its own protocols to collect whole blood in K2EDTA tubes. For TCRbeta analysis, collaborators shipped samples as frozen whole blood, isolated PBMCs, or DNA extracted from either of those sample types. Cut back by 2 bases and 8 bases, the V and J ends lie 9 bases apart. CDR1 and CDR2 (MNHEY, SMNVEV) derive from the germline V gene (reference sequence). Taken from cysteine to phenylalanine, the CDR3 has 12 residues. The sequence is cut down to CDR3 DNA, 36 bases in frame from base 1. The data originate from a study of blood T cell repertoires in COVID-19 (dated by TCRdb to about 2020). Concerning the study at large: The collaborator samples originated in the United States, Italy and Spain and spanned the acute and convalescent phases of COVID-19. A freely available public database, intended as a resource for researchers studying the immune response to SARS-CoV-2, is where the repertoires were released. The samples were drawn from two sources: the first 160 participants of the ongoing ImmuneRACE study, and fewer than 1,500 subjects contributed by 6 global collaborators. The prospective study material was composed of cDNA or gDNA derived from T cells, B-cell-depleted T cells, or PBMCs. Where HLA class I and class II types were available, the types were taken from metadata supplied by the sample provider, not from assay-based typing. The dataset comprised deeply sampled blood TCRbeta repertoires from subjects exposed to, actively infected with, or recovered from COVID-19. The sample metadata nearly always contained a de-identified subject ID, COVID-19 status, age in years and sex. Results and caveats for the whole study, not just this receptor: The amount of clinical and demographic metadata varied by source and participant and was provided uncurated.

The TCR sequence derives from a human donor in a cohort sampled during active COVID-19. The receptor chain draws on TRBV27 and TRBJ1-2; a tentative D call is TRBD1 (6 bases match). The source material was peripheral blood. The CDR3 here reads CASSLAGDGYTF. Here is the DNA: TGTGCCAGCAGTTTAGCAGGGGACGGCTACACCTTC.